A selection of T cell receptor beta chains follows, all from one sample in a study of beta chain features in type 1 diabetes. This table comes from immunoSEQ multiplex PCR, and its TCRdb copy is limited to in-frame clones, with some not included. The table shows 60,000 or so clones, with about 47% occurring only once. The specimen was Tregs from blood. Source of these receptors: a woman between 40 and 50 years old with type 1 diabetes. Both conserved end residues are part of each CDR3. D genes are given only for firm matches. Size values are once, few and many counts, or a class for expanded clones, and some rows have none.

clone_size	d_call	v_call	j_call	cdr3_nt	cdr3_aa
-	TRBD2	TRBV11-2	TRBJ2-5	TGTGCCAGCAGCTTAACGGGAGGGGGGGTGGAGACCCAGTACTTC	CASSLTGGGVETQYF
-	-	TRBV11-2	TRBJ2-5	TGTGCCAGCAGCTTGCTTTCTGGGGGCTTAGAGACCCAGTACTTC	CASSLLSGGLETQYF
-	-	TRBV18	TRBJ2-3	TGTGCCAGCTCAGTGACTACAGATACGCAGTATTTT	CASSVTTDTQYF
few	TRBD2	TRBV7-2	TRBJ2-7	TGTGCCAGCAGCGCGACTAGCCACGAGCAGTACTTC	CASSATSHEQYF
few	TRBD1	TRBV11-2	TRBJ2-4	TGTGCCAGCAGCTCTCGGACAGGGCTGAACATTCAGTACTTC	CASSSRTGLNIQYF
-	-	TRBV6-6	TRBJ2-3	TGTGCCAGCCGGCAGGGCACAGATACGCAGTATTTT	CASRQGTDTQYF
-	-	TRBV6-1	TRBJ1-6	TGTGCCAGCAGGCAGGGGTCCAATTCACCCCTCCACTTT	CASRQGSNSPLHF
once	-	TRBV10-1	TRBJ2-5	TGCGCCAGCAACGACGACAGTAACCAAGAGACCCAGTACTTC	CASNDDSNQETQYF
-	TRBD1	TRBV29-1	TRBJ2-2	TGCAGCGTGACAGGGGCCTACACCGGGGAGCTGTTTTTT	CSVTGAYTGELFF
once	TRBD1	TRBV2	TRBJ2-7	TGTGCCAGCAGCTCTTCCGGGACAGGACTTTACAAGCAGTACTTC	CASSSSGTGLYKQYF
few	TRBD1	TRBV11-2	TRBJ2-5	TGTGCCAGCAGCTTAGCAGGGGGTGCCCTAGAGACCCAGTACTTC	CASSLAGGALETQYF